One sample yielded the 20 T cell receptor beta chains listed below, sequenced in a study of cytomegalovirus exposure and HLA in healthy donors. Primers: 60 Vbeta forward and 13 Jbeta reverse. The method was immunoSEQ multiplex PCR; TCRdb's version includes in-frame clones alone and lacks a portion of them. In the table there are fewer than 100,000 clones, over 60% of which are singletons. The sequenced material came from PBMCs. These TCRs come from a female donor in good health and CMV-seronegative.

The chain has TRBV6-5 and TRBJ2-7; a possible D gene is TRBD1 (5 bases). This CDR3 region has 13 residues. V was pared by 2 bases and J by 5 bases, with 10 bases between. Germline V gene sequence: CDR1 MNHEY, CDR2 SVGAGI. The CDR3 loop reads CASSYDRFHEQYF. In DNA form, the CDR3 reads TGTGCCAGCAGTTACGACAGATTCCACGAGCAGTACTTC.

V gene TRBV6-5 combines with J gene TRBJ2-1; possibly TRBD1 for D (6 bases). Trimming removed 5 bases at V and 4 bases at J, with 15 bases between. Germline V gene lookup returns CDR1 MNHEY and CDR2 SVGAGI. The CDR3 has 15 residues. CDR3 sequence reads: CASSSRVQGYNEQFF. CDR3 nucleotide sequence: TGTGCCAGCAGTAGCCGGGTCCAGGGGTACAATGAGCAGTTCTTC.

To note about this clone: This sample also contains other DNA sequences that code for the same CDR3. The genes are TRBV28 and TRBJ1-2; perhaps TRBD1 as D (5 bases). The CDR3 is 11 residues long. Germline V gives CDR1 MDHEN, CDR2 SYDVKM. Deletions cut 9 bases from V and 5 bases from J, with 10 bases between. The CDR3 DNA is TGTGCCAGTCGGGGGGAATATGGCTACACCTTC. This codes for CASRGEYGYTF.

This chain uses TRBV29-1 with TRBJ2-3; D unclear. With 8 bases removed from V and 4 bases from J, the gap between germline ends came to 25 bases. The CDR3 is made up of 16 amino acids. Germline assignment: CDR1 SQVTM and CDR2 ANQGSEA. CDR3 amino acids: CSFQGTRGLYSDTQYF. The CDR3 nucleotides are TGCAGCTTTCAAGGCACACGAGGTCTATACTCAGATACGCAGTATTTT.

The chain employs TRBV11-3 and TRBJ2-3; TRBD2 is a possible D gene (5 bases). The length of the CDR3 is 16 residues. In germline, CDR1 is SGHNT, CDR2 YENEEA. V lost 5 bases to trimming and J lost 6 bases, with 21 bases between them. The CDR3 bases are TGTGCCAGCAGCCCAGAGGGCCGAGGGCCGGGGGATACGCAGTATTTT. Translation gives CASSPEGRGPGDTQYF.

Only one count was recorded for this clone. The chain links TRBV10-3 to TRBJ2-2, with TRBD2 as a possible D gene (5 bases). This CDR3 has 16 amino acids. V was shortened by 4 bases and J by 4 bases, with 16 bases between the two germline ends. Germline V lookup: CDR1 ENHRY, CDR2 SYGVKD. The CDR3 is CAISVLTGRGTGELFF. As DNA, the CDR3 is TGTGCCATCAGTGTTCTGACGGGTCGGGGCACCGGGGAGCTGTTTTTT.

The V and J genes are TRBV19 and TRBJ1-2, with D possibly TRBD1 on 5 matching bases. CDR3 length equals 12 residues. V lost 9 bases, J lost 4 bases, and 12 bases lay in between. Germline V gives CDR1 LNHDA, CDR2 SQIVND (reference sequence). In DNA form, the CDR3 reads TGTGCCAGCGGCCCGGGGGGCTATGGCTACACCTTC. Translated: CASGPGGYGYTF.

V gene TRBV7-9 combines with J gene TRBJ1-5; D might be TRBD1 (6 bases). Germline CDR1 and CDR2: SEHNR and FQNEAQ (reference sequence). V lost 2 bases to trimming and J lost 7 bases, with 12 bases between them. There are 14 residues in the CDR3. The CDR3 DNA sequence: TGTGCCAGCAGCTTAACAGAGAGGGGGCAGCCCCAGCATTTT. Translating gives CASSLTERGQPQHF.

The rearrangement links TRBV13 to TRBJ2-7; 9 nucleotides align to TRBD2. Germline CDR1 PRHDT, CDR2 FYEKMQ (reference sequence). V shed 1 base and J 3 bases; nucleotides not matched to a gene: 4. The CDR3 extends over 15 amino acids. The CDR3 spells CASSLVASGNYEQYF. CDR3 nucleotides: TGTGCCAGCAGCTTAGTGGCTAGCGGGAACTACGAGCAGTACTTC.

The V and J genes are TRBV18 and TRBJ1-4; the match to TRBD1 covers 7 bases. Germline CDR1 KGHSH, CDR2 LQKENI. After removal of 2 bases from V and 5 bases from J, the junction contained 2 bases not matched to a gene. The CDR3 is made up of 14 amino acids. The CDR3 here is CASSPATGNEKLFF. The CDR3 DNA reads as TGTGCCAGCTCACCAGCGACAGGGAATGAAAAACTGTTTTTT. The full variable domain, with the rest looked up from reference TRBV18 and TRBJ1-4, is NAGVMQNPRHLVRRRGQEARLRCSPMKGHSHVYWYRQLPEEGLKFMVYLQKENIIDESGMPKERFSAEFPKEGPSILRIQQVVRGDSAAYFCASSPATGNEKLFFGSGTQLSVL.

V gene TRBV5-6 combines with J gene TRBJ2-3; tentatively, D is TRBD2 (6 bases). The CDR3 contains 14 residues. Germline V gene sequence: CDR1 SGHDT, CDR2 YYEEEE. V lost 0 bases, J lost 3 bases, and 8 bases lay in between. CDR3 nucleotides: TGTGCCAGCAGCTTGGGGAGGGGAACAGATACGCAGTATTTT. Residues: CASSLGRGTDTQYF.

This sequence joins TRBV5-4 and TRBJ1-4; D is perhaps TRBD1 (5 bases). Germline CDR1 is SGHNT and CDR2 is YYREEE (reference sequence). The CDR3 contains 15 residues. Deletions cut 1 base from V and 7 bases from J, with 14 bases between. The CDR3 here is CASSLSGGFSEKLFF. The DNA for the CDR3 is TGTGCCAGCAGCTTGTCGGGGGGTTTCAGTGAAAAACTGTTTTTT.

The chain has TRBV28 and TRBJ1-5; D perhaps matches TRBD1 (6 bases). CDR1 and CDR2 from the germline V gene are MDHEN and SYDVKM. The length of the CDR3 is 15 residues. V was pared by 8 bases and J by 6 bases, with 20 bases between. Here the CDR3 DNA reads TGTGCCAGCTCAAACTCAGGACAGAGGGGTCAGCCCCAGCATTTT. Its translation is CASSNSGQRGQPQHF.

V usage is TRBV7-2 and J usage is TRBJ1-2; D is uncertain. The ends were cut back, 3 bases at V and 0 bases at J, with 14 bases in the middle. The CDR3 spans 16 residues. Per germline, CDR1 SGHTA and CDR2 FQGNSA. The CDR3 sequence: CASSFGSARANYGYTF. For the CDR3, the DNA is TGTGCCAGCAGCTTCGGGTCAGCGAGAGCTAACTATGGCTACACCTTC.

The chain carries TRBV10-2 and TRBJ1-5, with TRBD1 identical over 8 bases. CDR1 is WSHSY and CDR2 is SAAADI in the germline V gene. The V gene end was trimmed by 7 bases and the J gene end by 0 bases; junction bases not matched to a gene: 11. This CDR3 region has 17 residues. The CDR3 coding sequence is TGCGCCAGCAAGCCGGGCGACAGGGGCAATAGCAATCAGCCCCAGCATTTT. Translation gives CASKPGDRGNSNQPQHF.

This clone was seen a handful of times. The chain uses TRBV6-5 and TRBJ2-3; possible D gene TRBD2, 5 bases. V lost 0 bases, J lost 10 bases, and 11 bases lay in between. Per the germline V gene, CDR1 is MNHEY and CDR2 is SVGAGI. The CDR3 is made up of 13 amino acids. CDR3 sequence (DNA): TGTGCCAGCAGTTACTCGCCGGCGGAGGCGCAGTATTTT. Residues: CASSYSPAEAQYF.

The CDR3 region has the DNA TGTGCCAGCAGCAGGTGGGACAGGGAGAATCAGCCCCAGCATTTT. This translates into CASSRWDRENQPQHF. V usage is TRBV5-8 and J usage is TRBJ1-5; TRBD1 aligns across 9 bases. V was pared by 4 bases and J by 4 bases, with 6 bases of the junction left unmatched. Germline CDR1 SGHTS, CDR2 YDEGEE. The CDR3 is made up of 15 amino acids.

This clone was detected only a few times. The chain is built from TRBV19 and TRBJ2-5, with D maybe TRBD2 (6 bases). There are 14 residues in the CDR3. The V end lost 5 bases, the J end lost 5 bases, and 15 bases lay between the germline ends. The germline gives CDR1 LNHDA, CDR2 SQIVND (reference sequence). The CDR3 nucleotides are TGTGCCAGTAGTCCCCGGACGGAGGGGGAGACCCAGTACTTC. Encoded protein: CASSPRTEGETQYF.

The V call is TRBV10-3, the J call TRBJ2-7, with 8 bases identical to TRBD2. The germline V gene has CDR1 ENHRY and CDR2 SYGVKD. The J segment lost 3 bases and the V segment lost 7 bases, leaving 11 bases of the junction unmatched. CDR3 length: 15 amino acids. In DNA form, the CDR3 reads TGTGCCATCACGGACCCCGGGACTAGTATCTACGAGCAGTACTTC. Translating gives CAITDPGTSIYEQYF.

This chain uses TRBV18 with TRBJ1-1; D may be TRBD1 (5 bases). Per germline, CDR1 KGHSH and CDR2 LQKENI. The CDR3 totals 15 residues. V was trimmed by 3 bases and J by 1 base, leaving 12 bases between them. This chain's CDR3 is CASSPAGGGNTEAFF. The CDR3 DNA sequence: TGTGCCAGCTCACCCGCGGGGGGTGGGAACACTGAAGCTTTCTTT.